The 17 T cell receptor beta chains below come from one sample, sequenced in a study of blood T cell repertoires in COVID-19. TCRdb's table, derived via immunoSEQ multiplex PCR, lists solely in-frame clones and lacks some. The sample shows around 180,000 clones, more than 75% of them seen only once. Sequenced input: PBMCs or T cells enriched from blood (not recorded which). The receptors derive from a woman aged 45-65 years with acute COVID-19.

This sequence joins TRBV5-4 and TRBJ2-3, with D possibly TRBD2 on 6 matching bases. The V gene lost 4 bases and the J gene lost 2 bases, with 8 bases spanning the gap. Germline values: CDR1 SGHNT, CDR2 YYREEE (reference sequence). There are 13 residues in the CDR3. For the CDR3, the DNA is TGTGCCAGCAGCCGGGAGTCCACAGATACGCAGTATTTT. This translates into CASSRESTDTQYF.

The V gene is TRBV5-1, the J gene TRBJ2-2, with TRBD2 matching over 8 bases. The CDR3 is 16 residues long. V lost 5 bases, J lost 0 bases, and 6 bases stayed unmatched. From germline, CDR1 is SGHRS and CDR2 YFSETQ. The DNA of the CDR3 is TGCGCCAGCAGGGCGGGGGGCGGCGCGAACACCGGGGAGCTGTTTTTT. Amino acids: CASRAGGGANTGELFF.

Worth noting for this clone: One end of the junction is discordant with germline, which a read error may explain. This chain joins TRBV30 and TRBJ2-5; 13 positions match TRBD2. The germline CDR1 and CDR2 sequences are GTSNPN and SVGIG (reference sequence). CDR3 length equals 14 residues. The DNA of the CDR3 is TGTGCCTGGACCCCCATAGAGACTAGCGGGGGGCCTCACTTC. It is translated as CAWTPIETSGGPHF.

The sample holds a few counts of this clone. J is TRBJ1-1 and V is TRBV18, with TRBD1 identical over 7 bases. V lost 3 bases, J lost 1 base, and 5 bases stayed unmatched. This CDR3 has 15 amino acids. The germline V gene encodes CDR1 KGHSH and CDR2 LQKENI. CDR3 sequence reads: CASSPNAGGNTEAFF. CDR3 bases: TGTGCCAGCTCACCGAATGCAGGGGGGAACACTGAAGCTTTCTTT.

V is TRBV3-1 (or the pseudogene TRBV3-2) and J is TRBJ1-2; 12 nucleotides agree with TRBD1. The CDR3 is 15 residues long. V shed 4 bases and J 3 bases; nucleotides not matched to a gene: 3. The germline V gene has CDR1 LGHDT and CDR2 YNNKEL (reference sequence). CDR3 in DNA: TGTGCCAGCAGCCTCGGGACAGGGGGCGACTATGGCTACACCTTC. The encoded protein is CASSLGTGGDYGYTF.

This clone has only one observation. The chain joins TRBV7-6 to TRBJ2-1; D possibly corresponds to TRBD1 (5 bases). This CDR3 has 14 amino acids. Germline loops: CDR1 SGHVS, CDR2 FNYEAQ. The ends were cut back, 1 base at V and 9 bases at J, with 13 bases in the middle. CDR3: CASSLGQGASEQFF. In DNA form, the CDR3 reads TGTGCCAGCAGCTTAGGGCAAGGGGCCAGTGAGCAGTTCTTC.

This clone has a handful of counts. As DNA, the CDR3 is TGTGCCAGCCCTGCGATCCAGGGCGCTCTCTCTGGAAACACCATATATTTT. It codes for CASPAIQGALSGNTIYF. The rearrangement joins TRBV3-1 (or the pseudogene TRBV3-2) to TRBJ1-3; the D gene is possibly TRBD1 (5 bases). The germline V gene encodes CDR1 LGHDT and CDR2 YNNKEL (reference sequence). This CDR3 spans 17 amino acids. Between the trimmed V and J ends, which lost 8 bases and 0 bases, there was a span of 20 bases.

The chain combines TRBV6-5 with TRBJ1-2; TRBD1 matches 7 bases. There are 15 residues in the CDR3. CDR1 MNHEY and CDR2 SVGAGI come from the germline V gene. After removal of 2 bases from V and 5 bases from J, the junction contained 8 bases not matched to a gene. This chain's CDR3 is CASSYEVTGSYGYTF. CDR3 DNA: TGTGCCAGCAGTTACGAGGTGACAGGGTCATATGGCTACACCTTC.

Here the CDR3 reads CASSQSRSGQGSTDTQYF. The DNA for the CDR3 is TGCGCCAGCAGCCAAAGTAGATCCGGACAGGGGTCGACAGATACGCAGTATTTT. The chain links TRBV4-1 to TRBJ2-3; TRBD1 matches 9 bases. Trimming took 2 bases from V and 3 from J; bases not matched to a gene: 12. In germline, CDR1 is MGHRA, CDR2 YSYEKL. CDR3 length equals 18 residues.

The V call is TRBV7-9, the J call TRBJ2-1, with D unresolved. This CDR3 is built from 16 residues. Germline CDR1 SEHNR, CDR2 FQNEAQ (reference sequence). The V end was cut by 0 bases, the J end by 2 bases, with 11 bases between. CDR3 DNA sequence: TGTGCCAGCAGCTTAGCACAGATCGTCACCTACAATGAGCAGTTCTTC. This sequence encodes CASSLAQIVTYNEQFF.

The CDR3 is CASRPQTGLGTEAFF. CDR3 sequence (DNA): TGTGCCAGCAGACCACAGACAGGGCTCGGCACTGAAGCTTTCTTT. The chain is built from TRBV6-5 and TRBJ1-1; 7 bases map to TRBD1. Germline V gene lookup returns CDR1 MNHEY and CDR2 SVGAGI. Germline trimming cut 6 bases from V and 4 bases from J; bases unmatched to any gene: 11. This CDR3 region has 15 residues.

This clone was recorded once. This chain connects TRBV19 to TRBJ2-7; TRBD1 matches 8 bases. CDR1 and CDR2 from the germline V gene are LNHDA and SQIVND (reference sequence). The CDR3 is made up of 13 amino acids. V was pared by 1 base and J by 6 bases, with 2 bases of the junction left unmatched. The CDR3 sequence: CASSIGTGSEQYV. The CDR3 region has the DNA TGTGCCAGTAGTATAGGGACAGGGAGCGAGCAGTACGTC.

This clone showed up just once. The rearrangement links TRBV2 to TRBJ1-4; 7 nucleotides line up with TRBD1. In germline, CDR1 is SNHLY, CDR2 FYNNEI. The CDR3 is 15 amino acids. The J segment lost 0 bases and the V segment lost 10 bases, leaving 8 bases of the junction unmatched. The DNA for the CDR3 is TGTGCCACCAATCGACAGGGCGCAACTAATGAAAAACTGTTTTTT. Its protein is CATNRQGATNEKLFF.

The chain joins TRBV19 to TRBJ1-6; 7 nucleotides agree with TRBD1. Per the germline V gene, CDR1 is LNHDA and CDR2 is SQIVND (reference sequence). This CDR3 comprises 14 residues. V trimming: 6 bases; J trimming: 7 bases; junction bases outside the gene matches: 6. The CDR3 loop reads CASSDRESNSPLHF. CDR3 nucleotides: TGTGCCAGTAGCGACAGGGAATCGAATTCACCCCTCCACTTT.

The sample holds a few counts of this clone. V and J are TRBV19 and TRBJ1-2, with a possible D match to TRBD1 (5 bases). The CDR3 has 14 residues. Germline assignment: CDR1 LNHDA and CDR2 SQIVND (reference sequence). V lost 10 bases, J lost 6 bases, and 21 bases lay in between. CDR3 sequence reads: CAIASGEGLDGYTF. CDR3 in DNA: TGTGCCATAGCGAGCGGGGAGGGGTTGGATGGCTACACCTTC.

This clone was counted once. The chain links TRBV7-2 to TRBJ1-5; 11 bases agree with TRBD1. CDR1 and CDR2 (germline): SGHTA, FQGNSA. The trim removed 5 bases at V and 0 bases at J, leaving 9 bases unmatched. This CDR3 contains 18 residues. In DNA form, the CDR3 reads TGTGCCAGCAGCCCCGGACAGGGGGCTCTCTATAGCAATCAGCCCCAGCATTTT. Protein: CASSPGQGALYSNQPQHF.

This clone was detected once. As DNA, the CDR3 is TGTGCCACCAGGACAGGGGCCCACGAGCAGTACGTC. As protein: CATRTGAHEQYV. The V and J genes are TRBV6-5 and TRBJ2-7; 9 bases are shared with TRBD1. Germline V lookup: CDR1 MNHEY, CDR2 SVGAGI. After removal of 10 bases from V and 5 bases from J, the junction contained 6 bases not matched to a gene. This CDR3 has 12 amino acids.